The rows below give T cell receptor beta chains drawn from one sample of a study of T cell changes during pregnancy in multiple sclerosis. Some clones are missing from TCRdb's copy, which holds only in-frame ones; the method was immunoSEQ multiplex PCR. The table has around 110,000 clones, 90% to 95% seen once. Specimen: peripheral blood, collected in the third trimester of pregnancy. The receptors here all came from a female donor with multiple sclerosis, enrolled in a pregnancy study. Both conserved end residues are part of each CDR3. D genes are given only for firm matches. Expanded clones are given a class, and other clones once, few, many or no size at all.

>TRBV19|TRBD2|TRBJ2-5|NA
TGTGCCAGCTCGACTAGCGGGAACCAAGAGACCCAGTACTTC
CASSTSGNQETQYF
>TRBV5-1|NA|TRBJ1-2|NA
TGCGCCAGCAGCCCGGTGGGGCTCTATGGCTACACCTTC
CASSPVGLYGYTF
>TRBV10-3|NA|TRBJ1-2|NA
TGTGCCATCAGTGACGGTCGGTATGGCTACACCTTC
CAISDGRYGYTF
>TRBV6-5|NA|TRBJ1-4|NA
TGTGCCAGCAGTTCCGGGAATGAAAAACTGTTTTTT
CASSSGNEKLFF
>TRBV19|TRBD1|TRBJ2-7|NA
TGTGCCAGTAGTATAGCCCAGACAGGGGTTCAAGACGAGCAGTACTTC
CASSIAQTGVQDEQYF
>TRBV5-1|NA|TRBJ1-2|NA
TGCGCCAGCAGCAATGACCCCCCGGGACACATTACCGGCTACACCTTC
CASSNDPPGHITGYTF
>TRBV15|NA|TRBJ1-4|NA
TGTGCCACCAGCAGGGACAGTGCAACTAATGAAAAACTGTTTTTT
CATSRDSATNEKLFF
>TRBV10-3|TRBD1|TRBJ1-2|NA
TGTGCCATCAGTGAGTTATCAGCCAGGGGGCAATATGGCTACACCTTC
CAISELSARGQYGYTF
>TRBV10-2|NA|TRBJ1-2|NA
TGCGCCAGCAGTGAGGCGGACAGATTCTATGGCTACACCTTC
CASSEADRFYGYTF
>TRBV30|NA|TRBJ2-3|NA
TGTGCCTGGAGTTCTAGCAGCGATACGCAGTATTTT
CAWSSSSDTQYF
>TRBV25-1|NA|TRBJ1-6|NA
TGTGCCAGCACCGAATCTGGGGGCGCGGGTTCACCCCTCCACTTT
CASTESGGAGSPLHF
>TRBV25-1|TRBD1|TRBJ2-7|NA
TGTGCCAGCAGTGGTACCGACAGGGGCTACGAGCAGTACTTC
CASSGTDRGYEQYF
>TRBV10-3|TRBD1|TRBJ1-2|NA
TGTGCCATCAAAGGGACAGGGACCTATGGCTACACCTTC
CAIKGTGTYGYTF
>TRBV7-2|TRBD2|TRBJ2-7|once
TGTGCCAGCAGCTTAAGCACTAGCGGGGGCCTCTACGAGCAGTACTTC
CASSLSTSGGLYEQYF
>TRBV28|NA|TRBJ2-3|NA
TGTGCCAGCAGTGACCCCTCCCAGGGGACACCGCAGTATTTT
CASSDPSQGTPQYF
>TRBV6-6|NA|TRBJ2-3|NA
TGTGCCAGCAGTTATGGAGGGATCACAGATACGCAGTATTTT
CASSYGGITDTQYF
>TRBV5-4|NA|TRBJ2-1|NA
TGTGCCAGCAGCTTGCGGGTCGCCTCCTACAATGAGCAGTTCTTC
CASSLRVASYNEQFF
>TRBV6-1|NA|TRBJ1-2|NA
TGTGCCAGCAGTGAAAACACCCACTATGGCTACACCTTC
CASSENTHYGYTF
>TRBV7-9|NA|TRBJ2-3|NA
TGTGCCAGCAGCTCCCGGGACATTTCCACAGATACGCAGTATTTT
CASSSRDISTDTQYF
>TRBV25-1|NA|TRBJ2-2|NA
TGTGCCAGCAGACCACGGGGGACCGGGGAGCTGTTTTTT
CASRPRGTGELFF
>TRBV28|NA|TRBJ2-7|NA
TGTGCCAGCAGTTTGGGCAGCCTCGAGCAGTACTTC
CASSLGSLEQYF
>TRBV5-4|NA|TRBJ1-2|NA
TGTGCCAGCAGCTTTAGGGGGAACTATGGCTACACCTTC
CASSFRGNYGYTF
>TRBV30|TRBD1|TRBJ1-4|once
TGTGCCTGGAGAGGTAGGGGGCTGAGAGAAAAACTGTTTTTT
CAWRGRGLREKLFF
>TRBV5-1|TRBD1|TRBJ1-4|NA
TGCGCCAGCAGCTCGGACAGGGAAAAACTGTTTTTT
CASSSDREKLFF
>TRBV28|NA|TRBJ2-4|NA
TGTGCCAGCAGTTTATCCGAGGGGAGGGCCAAAAACATTCAGTACTTC
CASSLSEGRAKNIQYF
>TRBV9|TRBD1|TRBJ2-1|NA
TGTGCCAGCAGTCTACACGCCGGGACAGAGTACAATGAGCAGTTCTTC
CASSLHAGTEYNEQFF
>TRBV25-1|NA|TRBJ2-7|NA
TGTGCCAGCAGTGCGGGCGAGCAGTACTTC
CASSAGEQYF
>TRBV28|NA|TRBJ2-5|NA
TGTGCCAGCAGTCGGGACAACCCGAAAGAGACCCAGTACTTC
CASSRDNPKETQYF
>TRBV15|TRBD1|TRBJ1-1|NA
TGTGCCACCAGCAGAGATAGGGGGCGGGCGAACACTGAAGCTTTCTTT
CATSRDRGRANTEAFF
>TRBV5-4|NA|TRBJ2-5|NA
TGTGCCAGCAGCTTCTCTACTAAGAGGTCAGAGACCCAGTACTTC
CASSFSTKRSETQYF
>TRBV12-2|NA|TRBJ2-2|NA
TGTGCAAGTCGCTTAGTTTGTGGGACAGTGAGGACCGGGGAGCTGTTTTTT
CASRLVCGTVRTGELFF
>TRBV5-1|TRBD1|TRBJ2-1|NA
TGCGCCAGCAGCCCCCTGACAGGGGGCGAAGAGTTCTTC
CASSPLTGGEEFF
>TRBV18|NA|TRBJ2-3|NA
TGTGCCAGCTCCCCCGATCCTCGGAGCACAGATACGCAGTATTTT
CASSPDPRSTDTQYF
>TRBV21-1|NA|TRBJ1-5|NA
TGTGCCAGCAGCTCCCCGGACAGGGGGTTCCTTAATCGTCGCAATCAGCCCCAGCATTTT
CASSSPDRGFLNRRNQPQHF
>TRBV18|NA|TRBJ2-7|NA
TGTGCCAGCTCACCTACCCGGGACGGGGGCTACGAGCAGTACTTC
CASSPTRDGGYEQYF
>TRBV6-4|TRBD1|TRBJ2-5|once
TGTGCCAGCAGTGACTCTTATGACAGGGTCGGAGAGACCCAGTACTTC
CASSDSYDRVGETQYF
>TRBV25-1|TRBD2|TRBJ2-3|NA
TGTGCCAGCAGTGAATTGTTAGCGGGGGCCACAGATACGCAGTATTTT
CASSELLAGATDTQYF
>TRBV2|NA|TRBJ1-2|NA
TGTGCCAGCAGTGATTCACAGGGCACACTTTATGGCTACACCTTC
CASSDSQGTLYGYTF
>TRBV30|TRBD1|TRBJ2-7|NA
TGTGCCTGGGCAAAGACAGGGGGCGAGCAGTACTTC
CAWAKTGGEQYF
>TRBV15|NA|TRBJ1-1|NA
TGTGCCACCAGCAGAGAGGTGGATCGGGTAAAGAACACTGAAGCTTTCTTT
CATSREVDRVKNTEAFF
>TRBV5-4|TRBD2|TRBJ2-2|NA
TGTGCCAGCAGCTTGGGGGGACTAGTCAACACCGGGGAGCTGTTTTTT
CASSLGGLVNTGELFF
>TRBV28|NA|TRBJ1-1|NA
TGTGCCAGCAGTTTATTGGCGGGTTACACTGAAGCTTTCTTT
CASSLLAGYTEAFF
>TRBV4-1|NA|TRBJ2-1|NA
TGCGCCAGCAGCCGAAAACAACCGGGACAAACCTACAATGAGCAGTTCTTC
CASSRKQPGQTYNEQFF
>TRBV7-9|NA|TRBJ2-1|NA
TGTGCCAGCAGCTCTCCACAGGGCAATGAGCAGTTCTTC
CASSSPQGNEQFF
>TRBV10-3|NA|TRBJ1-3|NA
TGTGCCATCAGTGAGCCCTCTCTGGGAAACACCATATATTTT
CAISEPSLGNTIYF
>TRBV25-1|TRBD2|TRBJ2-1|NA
TGTGCCAGCAGTGATTTTGCGGGAGCTGCGAATGAGCAGTTCTTC
CASSDFAGAANEQFF
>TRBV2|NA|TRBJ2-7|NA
TGTGCCAGCAGCCCTACCGGGACAGGGGGCTTTACTAGCGGGAGGGGTAGCTACGAGCAGTACTTC
CASSPTGTGGFTSGRGSYEQYF
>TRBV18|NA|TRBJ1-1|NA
TGTGCCAGCTCACCAAGCGAGAACACTGAAGCTTTCTTT
CASSPSENTEAFF
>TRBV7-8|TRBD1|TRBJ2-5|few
TGTGCCAGCAGCTCAGGAAGGGGGCAGGGGCAAGAGACCCAGTACTTC
CASSSGRGQGQETQYF
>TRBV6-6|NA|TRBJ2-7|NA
TGTGCCAGCAGTTCCGACAGGACCTACGAGCAGTACTTC
CASSSDRTYEQYF
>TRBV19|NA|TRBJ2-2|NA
TGTGCCAGTAGTATAGGAGGGGGTCCCGGGGAGCTGTTTTTT
CASSIGGGPGELFF